This T cell receptor (beta chain) was observed in a study of T-cell reconstitution after alpha-beta-depleted transplantation in children (dated by TCRdb to between 2015 and 2016). About the full investigation: T-cell immune reconstitution after TCRalphabeta/CD19-depleted allogeneic hematopoietic cell transplantation in children was quantitatively tracked in the study by means of TCR repertoire profiling.

Per the germline V gene (reference sequence), LGHDT is the CDR1 and YNNKEL is the CDR2. V ends up 1 base short and J 3 bases short, with an unmatched junction base count of 9. CDR3 length: 16 amino acids, cysteine to phenylalanine. Only CDR3 DNA is held: 48 bases, read in frame from base 1. The sample's treatment or condition label, decoded: allogeneic hematopoietic cell transplantation with graft depleted of TCRalphabeta T cells and CD19 B cells. The transplant recipients were children given TCRalphabeta/CD19-depleted allogeneic hematopoietic cell grafts. General findings and caveats noted by the study authors: Apparently early alphabetaT-cell count recovery about two months after transplant reportedly relied on only several hundred rapidly expanded clones derived from non-depleted graft cells. Over subsequent months, a decline in hyperexpanded clone frequencies was noted, and after one year, T-cell counts and TCRbeta diversity were mostly ascribed to newly produced T cells. In some patients, high TCRbeta diversity at day 60 was attributed to recipient T cells and intrathymic progenitors that had survived conditioning.

Library preparation was by PCR. This sample was sequenced with an Illumina HiSeq 2500. TCR library preparation used molecular barcoding, with unique molecular identifiers applied to normalize quantification of the TCRbeta repertoire. Through fastp at Q25 and MiXCR, TCRdb rebuilt clones from the public reads, retaining in-frame beta chains. Rows are combined by CDR3 protein, so each entry shows the most common genes and DNA. The sample yields around 580,000 distinct CDR3 sequences; under 25% were counted once. The ten largest clones capture 14% of the sample. The table lists this clonotype with many counts. Its antigen is currently not known. The input lacks base qualities; no much larger clone sits a single base away.

The chain is assembled from TRBV3-1 and TRBJ2-7; 7 bases in the middle match TRBD2. The TCR sequence derives from a boy younger than two who had a stem cell transplant for acute myeloid leukemia, so the T cells may come from the graft donor. Sequences were derived from PBMCs, mostly from graft donor cells, sampled 360 days after TCRalphabeta/CD19-depleted stem cell transplant. The CDR3 loop reads CASSQGGRGRDYEQYF. The nucleotide sequence reads TGTGCCAGCAGCCAAGGGGGGAGGGGTCGGGACTACGAGCAGTACTTC.